The rows below give T cell receptor beta chains drawn from one sample of a study of response to subunit inactivated influenza vaccine. TCRdb itself ran the RT-PCR reads through MiXCR, one entry per CDR3 protein. Of about 610,000 distinct CDR3 sequences in the sample, 14% were seen once. This specimen was PBMCs from blood, taken 11 to 12 days after vaccination. Receptor source: a man between 50 and 59 years old who received an inactivated influenza vaccine. The CDR3 runs from the conserved cysteine through the conserved F or W. The order of the fields is D gene, V gene, J gene, CDR3 length, CDR3 protein. The D gene is left open where the match is weak.

d_gene: NA
v_gene: TRBV7-9
j_gene: TRBJ1-1
len: 15
CDR3aa: CASSLGGTQNTEAFF

d_gene: TRBD2
v_gene: TRBV7-3
j_gene: TRBJ2-7
len: 14
CDR3aa: CASSLTGGRAEQYF

d_gene: NA
v_gene: TRBV7-2
j_gene: TRBJ2-5
len: 14
CDR3aa: CASSLSLTQETQYF

d_gene: NA
v_gene: TRBV4-1
j_gene: TRBJ2-1
len: 16
CDR3aa: CASSQGAMDRYNEQFF

d_gene: NA
v_gene: TRBV6-5
j_gene: TRBJ1-4
len: 14
CDR3aa: CASSYEGINEKLFF

d_gene: NA
v_gene: TRBV20-1
j_gene: TRBJ2-5
len: 13
CDR3aa: CSALQGNQETQYF

d_gene: TRBD2
v_gene: TRBV25-1
j_gene: TRBJ2-3
len: 15
CDR3aa: CASSDLAGGADTQYF

d_gene: NA
v_gene: TRBV7-2
j_gene: TRBJ1-1
len: 15
CDR3aa: CASTAAWSWNTEAFF

d_gene: NA
v_gene: TRBV27
j_gene: TRBJ1-1
len: 21
CDR3aa: CASSSLAHLGRAAILNTEAFF

d_gene: NA
v_gene: TRBV11-2
j_gene: TRBJ2-7
len: 15
CDR3aa: CASSRLRGPNYEQYF

d_gene: NA
v_gene: TRBV6-5
j_gene: TRBJ2-1
len: 14
CDR3aa: CASSTRPRDCEQFF

d_gene: NA
v_gene: TRBV5-5
j_gene: TRBJ2-7
len: 16
CDR3aa: CASSLDPGTSTRYQYF

d_gene: NA
v_gene: TRBV7-2
j_gene: TRBJ1-6
len: 15
CDR3aa: CASSLTGSDNSPLHF

d_gene: TRBD1
v_gene: TRBV5-1
j_gene: TRBJ2-3
len: 15
CDR3aa: CASKGQPQGADTQYF

d_gene: NA
v_gene: TRBV6-2/TRBV6-3
j_gene: TRBJ2-5
len: 15
CDR3aa: CASSMSGQHQETQYF

d_gene: NA
v_gene: TRBV7-2
j_gene: TRBJ2-2
len: 15
CDR3aa: CASSLAGVRSGELFF

d_gene: TRBD2
v_gene: TRBV20-1
j_gene: TRBJ2-3
len: 19
CDR3aa: CSARDVLLAGNPSTDTQYF

d_gene: NA
v_gene: TRBV28
j_gene: TRBJ1-5
len: 13
CDR3aa: CASSYLSDQPQHF

d_gene: NA
v_gene: TRBV5-5
j_gene: TRBJ1-1
len: 15
CDR3aa: CASSLEAVRTTEAFF

d_gene: NA
v_gene: TRBV7-6
j_gene: TRBJ2-5
len: 14
CDR3aa: CASSKTGYEVTQYF

d_gene: NA
v_gene: TRBV5-1
j_gene: TRBJ2-7
len: 14
CDR3aa: CASSLAGATYEQYF

d_gene: NA
v_gene: TRBV4-3
j_gene: TRBJ1-6
len: 17
CDR3aa: CASSQASGSSYNSPLHF

d_gene: NA
v_gene: TRBV4-2
j_gene: TRBJ1-2
len: 15
CDR3aa: CASSQETGTSSGYTF

d_gene: NA
v_gene: TRBV7-2
j_gene: TRBJ2-5
len: 19
CDR3aa: CASSIGPLRGRIKKGTQYF

d_gene: TRBD2
v_gene: TRBV12-3/TRBV12-4
j_gene: TRBJ2-1
len: 15
CDR3aa: CASSKLAGGFGEQFF

d_gene: TRBD2
v_gene: TRBV12-3/TRBV12-4
j_gene: TRBJ2-1
len: 16
CDR3aa: CASKLAGGSSYNEQFF

d_gene: NA
v_gene: TRBV12-3/TRBV12-4
j_gene: TRBJ2-2
len: 14
CDR3aa: CASSFSVNTGELFF

d_gene: TRBD1
v_gene: TRBV11-2
j_gene: TRBJ2-7
len: 20
CDR3aa: CASSSRRNRDRESRSYEQYF

d_gene: NA
v_gene: TRBV28
j_gene: TRBJ1-1
len: 14
CDR3aa: CASSLVGQSPEAFF

d_gene: NA
v_gene: TRBV10-3
j_gene: TRBJ1-1
len: 14
CDR3aa: CAISGTGMNTEAFF

d_gene: NA
v_gene: TRBV24-1
j_gene: TRBJ1-5
len: 15
CDR3aa: CATSEAAGRDQPQHF

d_gene: TRBD1
v_gene: TRBV12-3/TRBV12-4
j_gene: TRBJ1-3
len: 14
CDR3aa: CASGDRSSGNTIYF

d_gene: TRBD1
v_gene: TRBV28
j_gene: TRBJ2-7
len: 15
CDR3aa: CASSSPGTGNYEQYF

d_gene: TRBD2
v_gene: TRBV11-2
j_gene: TRBJ2-2
len: 16
CDR3aa: CASSLLAGGRAGELFF

d_gene: TRBD1
v_gene: TRBV7-2
j_gene: TRBJ1-2
len: 14
CDR3aa: CASSPTGTAYGYTF

d_gene: NA
v_gene: TRBV30
j_gene: TRBJ1-2
len: 13
CDR3aa: CAWSVWGVDGYTF

d_gene: NA
v_gene: TRBV24-1
j_gene: TRBJ2-5
len: 14
CDR3aa: CATSDPVDGETQYF

d_gene: NA
v_gene: TRBV12-3/TRBV12-4
j_gene: TRBJ1-4
len: 12
CDR3aa: CASARGLIELFF

d_gene: NA
v_gene: TRBV19
j_gene: TRBJ1-1
len: 15
CDR3aa: CASSIAGHLNTEAFF

d_gene: NA
v_gene: TRBV6-6
j_gene: TRBJ1-5
len: 13
CDR3aa: CASSYGDNQPQHF

d_gene: NA
v_gene: TRBV5-1
j_gene: TRBJ1-2
len: 14
CDR3aa: CASSLGTNIDGYTF

d_gene: TRBD2
v_gene: TRBV7-2
j_gene: TRBJ2-7
len: 16
CDR3aa: CASSSVASGGRYEQYF

d_gene: NA
v_gene: TRBV5-1
j_gene: TRBJ1-3
len: 15
CDR3aa: CASSLEPGEGNTIYF

d_gene: NA
v_gene: TRBV15
j_gene: TRBJ2-1
len: 15
CDR3aa: CATSRRRDWGDEQFF

d_gene: NA
v_gene: TRBV7-9
j_gene: TRBJ2-3
len: 15
CDR3aa: CASSRRAGTTDTQYF

d_gene: TRBD2
v_gene: TRBV6-1
j_gene: TRBJ2-2
len: 16
CDR3aa: CASRGLAGGPIGELFF

d_gene: NA
v_gene: TRBV28
j_gene: TRBJ2-2
len: 13
CDR3aa: CASRVQVPGELFF

d_gene: NA
v_gene: TRBV5-1
j_gene: TRBJ2-1
len: 13
CDR3aa: CASSLADVGEQFF

d_gene: TRBD1
v_gene: TRBV5-1
j_gene: TRBJ1-4
len: 14
CDR3aa: CASSSQGENEKLFF

d_gene: NA
v_gene: TRBV29-1
j_gene: TRBJ2-5
len: 11
CDR3aa: CSADSPETQYF

d_gene: NA
v_gene: TRBV20-1
j_gene: TRBJ1-1
len: 13
CDR3aa: CSAKGGKNTEAFF

d_gene: TRBD2
v_gene: TRBV5-1
j_gene: TRBJ2-3
len: 17
CDR3aa: CASSFSRGLANTDTQYF

d_gene: NA
v_gene: TRBV6-5
j_gene: TRBJ2-1
len: 16
CDR3aa: CASSSQGHYSYNEQFF

d_gene: NA
v_gene: TRBV15
j_gene: TRBJ2-1
len: 14
CDR3aa: CATSREGDHNEQFF

d_gene: TRBD1
v_gene: TRBV15
j_gene: TRBJ2-7
len: 13
CDR3aa: CATAPGQGYEQYF